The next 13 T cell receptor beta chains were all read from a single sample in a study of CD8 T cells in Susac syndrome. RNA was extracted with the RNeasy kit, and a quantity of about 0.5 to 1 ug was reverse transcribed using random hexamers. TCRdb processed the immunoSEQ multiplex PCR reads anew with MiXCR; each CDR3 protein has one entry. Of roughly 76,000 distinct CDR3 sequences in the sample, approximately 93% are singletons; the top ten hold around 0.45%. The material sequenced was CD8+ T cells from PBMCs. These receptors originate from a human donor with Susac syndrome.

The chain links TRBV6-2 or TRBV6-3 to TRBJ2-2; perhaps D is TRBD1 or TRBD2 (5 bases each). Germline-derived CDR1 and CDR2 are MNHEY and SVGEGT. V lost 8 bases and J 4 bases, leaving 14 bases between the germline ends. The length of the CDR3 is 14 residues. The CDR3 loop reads CASGRQGATGELFF. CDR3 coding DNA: TGTGCCAGCGGACGGCAGGGAGCCACCGGGGAGCTGTTTTTT.

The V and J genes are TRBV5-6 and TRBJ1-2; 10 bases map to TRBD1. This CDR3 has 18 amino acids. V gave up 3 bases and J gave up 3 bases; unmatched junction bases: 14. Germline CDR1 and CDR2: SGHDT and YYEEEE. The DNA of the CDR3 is TGTGCCAGCAGCTCTTCAATTGTGCGGGGGACAGGGGACTATGGCTACACCTTC. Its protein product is CASSSSIVRGTGDYGYTF. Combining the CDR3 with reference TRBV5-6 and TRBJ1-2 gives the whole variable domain DAGVTQSPTHLIKTRGQQVTLRCSPKSGHDTVSWYQQALGQGPQFIFQYYEEEERQRGNFPDRFSGHQFPNYSSELNVNALLLGDSALYLCASSSSIVRGTGDYGYTFGSGTRLTVV.

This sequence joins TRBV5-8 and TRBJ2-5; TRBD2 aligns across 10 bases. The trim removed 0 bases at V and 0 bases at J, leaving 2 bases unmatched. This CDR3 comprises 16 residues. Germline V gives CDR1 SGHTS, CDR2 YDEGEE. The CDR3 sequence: CASSLALAGDQETQYF. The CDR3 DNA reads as TGTGCCAGCAGCTTGGCCCTAGCGGGGGACCAAGAGACCCAGTACTTC.

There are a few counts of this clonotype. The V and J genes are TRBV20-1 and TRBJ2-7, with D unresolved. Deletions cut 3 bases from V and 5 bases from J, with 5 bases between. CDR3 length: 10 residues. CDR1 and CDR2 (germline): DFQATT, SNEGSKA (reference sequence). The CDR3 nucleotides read TGCAGTGCTAGTCGAAACGAGCAGTACTTC. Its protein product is CSASRNEQYF.

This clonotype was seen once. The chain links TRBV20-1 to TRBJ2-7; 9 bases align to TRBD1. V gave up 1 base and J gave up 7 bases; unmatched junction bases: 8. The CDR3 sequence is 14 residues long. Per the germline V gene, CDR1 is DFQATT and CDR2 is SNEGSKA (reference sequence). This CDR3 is CSARAPGQGQEQYF. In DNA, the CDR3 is TGCAGTGCTAGAGCCCCGGGACAGGGCCAGGAGCAGTACTTC.

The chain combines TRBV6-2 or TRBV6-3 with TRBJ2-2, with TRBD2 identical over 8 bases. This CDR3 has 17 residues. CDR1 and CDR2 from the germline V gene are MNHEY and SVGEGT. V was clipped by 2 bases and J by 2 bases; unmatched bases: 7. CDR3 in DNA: TGTGCCAGCAGTTACCTACCAGCGGGGGCCAACACCGGGGAGCTGTTTTTT. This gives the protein CASSYLPAGANTGELFF.

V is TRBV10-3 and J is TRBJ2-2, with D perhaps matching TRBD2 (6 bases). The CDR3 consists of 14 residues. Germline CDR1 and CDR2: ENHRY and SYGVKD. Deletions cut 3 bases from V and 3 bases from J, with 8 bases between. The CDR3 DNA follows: TGTGCCATCAGTGATTCGGGGGACACCGGGGAGCTGTTTTTT. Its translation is CAISDSGDTGELFF.

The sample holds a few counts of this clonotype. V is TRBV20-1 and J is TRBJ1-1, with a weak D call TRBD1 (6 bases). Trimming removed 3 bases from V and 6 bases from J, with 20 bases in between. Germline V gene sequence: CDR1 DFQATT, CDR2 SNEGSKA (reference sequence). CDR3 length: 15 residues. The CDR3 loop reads CSARGDTPFWAEAFF. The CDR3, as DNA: TGCAGTGCTAGGGGGGACACCCCATTCTGGGCTGAAGCTTTCTTT.

DNA for the CDR3: TGTGCCAGCAGCCAATCGCTTAAAAACATTCAGTACTTC. It is translated as CASSQSLKNIQYF. The chain links TRBV3-1 to TRBJ2-4, with unresolved D. The CDR3 length is 13 residues. Per germline, CDR1 LGHDT and CDR2 YNNKEL (reference sequence). V lost 2 bases and J lost 4, with 6 bases in between.

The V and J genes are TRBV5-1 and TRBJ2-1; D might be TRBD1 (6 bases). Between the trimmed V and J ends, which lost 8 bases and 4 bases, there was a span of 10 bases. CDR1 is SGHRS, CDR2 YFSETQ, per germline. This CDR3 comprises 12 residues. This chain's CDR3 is CASSTGYNEQFF. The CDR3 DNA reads TGCGCCAGTTCGACAGGATACAATGAGCAGTTCTTC.

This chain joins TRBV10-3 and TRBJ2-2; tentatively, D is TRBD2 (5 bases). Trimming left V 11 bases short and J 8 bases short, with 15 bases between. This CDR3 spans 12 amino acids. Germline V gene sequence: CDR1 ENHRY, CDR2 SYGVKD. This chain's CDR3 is CAVRDELGELFF. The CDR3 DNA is TGTGCCGTCCGGGATGAGCTAGGGGAGCTGTTTTTT.

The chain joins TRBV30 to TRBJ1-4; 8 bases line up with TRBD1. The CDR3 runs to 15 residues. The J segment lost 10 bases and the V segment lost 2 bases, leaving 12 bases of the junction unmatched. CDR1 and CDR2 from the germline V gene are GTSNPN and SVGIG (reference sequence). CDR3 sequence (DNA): TGTGCCTGGAGTTTCTCTGGCTACAGGGGGGGAAAACTGTTTTTT. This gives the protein CAWSFSGYRGGKLFF. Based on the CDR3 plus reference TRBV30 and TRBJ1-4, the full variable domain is SQTIHQWPATLVQPVGSPLSLECTVEGTSNPNLYWYRQAAGRGLQLLFYSVGIGQISSEVPQNLSASRPQDRQFILSSKKLLLSDSGFYLCAWSFSGYRGGKLFFGSGTQLSVL.

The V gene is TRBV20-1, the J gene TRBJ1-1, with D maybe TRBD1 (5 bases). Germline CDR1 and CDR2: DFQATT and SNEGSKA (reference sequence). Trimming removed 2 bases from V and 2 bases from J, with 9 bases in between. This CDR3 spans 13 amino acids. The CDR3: CSARWGINTEAFF. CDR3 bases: TGCAGTGCTAGATGGGGCATCAACACTGAAGCTTTCTTT.